This TCR beta chain was profiled in a study of T-cell memory formation after mild COVID-19. The CDR3 covers 15 residues. Trimming pared 6 bases from V and 0 bases from J, leaving 14 bases between. The 5'RACE method, run with constant-segment primers, produced TCR alpha and TCR beta cDNA libraries (carrying sample barcodes and UMIs). In TCRdb, the 5' RACE reads were re-called with MiXCR into one record per CDR3 protein. The sample records hundreds of thousands of distinct CDR3 sequences, more than 15% being singletons. This chain joins TRBV12-3 or TRBV12-4 and TRBJ1-1; weak D call: TRBD1 (6 bases). The clonotype originates from a young man who had mild COVID-19 (a few samples of this study predate the infection). Cell type and time point are not known. Sequencing input: PBMCs or a T cell subset sorted from them (not recorded which). In DNA, the CDR3 is TGTGCCAGCAGACCCGGGGGGGGCTTGAACACTGAAGCTTTCTTT. Its translation is CASRPGGGLNTEAFF.